This passage covers 29 T cell receptor beta chains from one sample sequenced in a study of blood T cell repertoires in COVID-19. Profiled with immunoSEQ multiplex PCR; TCRdb holds only in-frame clones, not every one. The table records about 200,000 clones, roughly 75% of them present only once. Material for sequencing was peripheral blood. These receptors were taken from a woman aged 70 to 79 with acute or convalescent COVID-19.

The rearrangement links TRBV12-3 or TRBV12-4 to TRBJ1-1; D is uncertain. This CDR3 spans 13 amino acids. V was cut by 6 bases and J by 6 bases, with 14 bases left in between. The CDR3 DNA sequence: TGTGCCAGCAGCATCGACATCATGCCTGAAGCTTTCTTT. Amino acid sequence: CASSIDIMPEAFF.

V is TRBV7-3 and J is TRBJ2-3; D perhaps matches TRBD2 (6 bases). CDR1 and CDR2 from the germline V gene are SGHTA and FQGTGA. Trimming removed 2 bases from V and 5 bases from J, with 14 bases in between. This CDR3 is built from 15 residues. As DNA, the CDR3 is TGTGCCAGCAGCTTAGTCGCTAGCGCTATAGATACGCAGTATTTT. This sequence encodes CASSLVASAIDTQYF.

The chain has TRBV7-2 and TRBJ2-4; 7 positions match TRBD2. With 5 bases clipped from V and 3 bases from J, the junction kept 7 bases outside the gene matches. Germline V gives CDR1 SGHTA, CDR2 FQGNSA. This CDR3 region has 15 residues. CDR3 in amino acids: CASSPGGSSKNIQYF. In DNA form, the CDR3 reads TGTGCCAGCAGCCCGGGAGGTAGTAGCAAAAACATTCAGTACTTC. The full variable domain, rest sourced from reference TRBV7-2 and TRBJ2-4, is GAGVSQSPSNKVTEKGKDVELRCDPISGHTALYWYRQSLGQGLEFLIYFQGNSAPDKSGLPSDRFSAERTGGSVSTLTIQRTQQEDSAVYLCASSPGGSSKNIQYFGAGTRLSVL.

This clone was seen a handful of times. CDR3 loop: CASSVGGHLPSGANVLTF. In DNA, the CDR3 is TGTGCCAGCAGCGTAGGTGGACACCTCCCTTCTGGGGCCAACGTCCTGACTTTC. V is TRBV9 and J is TRBJ2-6; D is possibly TRBD1 (5 bases). Per germline, CDR1 SGDLS and CDR2 YYNGEE. The CDR3 has 18 residues. Deletions cut 0 bases from V and 1 base from J, with 14 bases between.

The chain uses TRBV30 and TRBJ1-2, with 8 bases fitting TRBD1. Trimming took 8 bases from V and 0 from J; bases not matched to a gene: 5. Germline CDR1 and CDR2: GTSNPN and SVGIG (reference sequence). The CDR3 is 13 residues long. The DNA of the CDR3 is TGTGCCCGGGGACAGGCCTCTAACTATGGCTACACCTTC. Its translation is CARGQASNYGYTF.

The CDR3 loop reads CSVPTGHFYGYTF. CDR3 bases: TGCAGCGTTCCGACAGGGCATTTCTATGGCTACACCTTC. The V and J genes are TRBV29-1 and TRBJ1-2; 7 bases line up with TRBD1. The CDR3 runs to 13 residues. Germline CDR1 SQVTM, CDR2 ANQGSEA. With V trimmed by 5 bases and J by 4 bases, 7 bases remained unmatched. The whole variable domain, filled in from reference TRBV29-1 and TRBJ1-2, reads SAVISQKPSRDICQRGTSLTIQCQVDSQVTMMFWYRQQPGQSLTLIATANQGSEATYESGFVIDKFPISRPNLTFSTLTVSNMSPEDSSIYLCSVPTGHFYGYTFGSGTRLTVV.

This chain connects TRBV9 to TRBJ2-3, with TRBD2 identical over 7 bases. With V trimmed by 0 bases and J by 2 bases, 9 bases remained unmatched. CDR1 is SGDLS, CDR2 YYNGEE, per germline. The length of the CDR3 is 17 residues. The DNA for the CDR3 is TGTGCCAGCAGCGTAGCACCCAGAGCGGGACTCACAGATACGCAGTATTTT. Translating it yields CASSVAPRAGLTDTQYF.

This clone was observed a few times. The chain employs TRBV5-1 and TRBJ1-2; a weak D match, TRBD1 (6 bases). Trimming took 0 bases from V and 0 from J, leaving 9 bases between them. The CDR3 has 15 amino acids. From germline, CDR1 is SGHRS and CDR2 YFSETQ. The CDR3 protein is CASSLGGTTNYGYTF. The CDR3 DNA reads as TGCGCCAGCAGCTTGGGGGGGACAACTAACTATGGCTACACCTTC.

This chain uses TRBV3-1 (or the pseudogene TRBV3-2) with TRBJ1-2, with 8 bases fitting TRBD1. V gave up 4 bases and J gave up 3 bases; unmatched junction bases: 4. The CDR3 sequence is 14 residues long. CDR1 and CDR2 from the germline V gene are LGHDT and YNNKEL (reference sequence). CDR3 protein: CASSRQGADYGYTF. DNA for the CDR3: TGTGCCAGCAGCCGGCAGGGGGCTGACTATGGCTACACCTTC.

The chain has TRBV13 and TRBJ2-5, with TRBD2 identical over 13 bases. The germline V gene encodes CDR1 PRHDT and CDR2 FYEKMQ (reference sequence). CDR3 length: 17 residues. V lost 3 bases, J lost 1 base, and 5 bases stayed unmatched. CDR3 sequence (DNA): TGTGCCAGCAGCTTTGGCTGGACTAGCGGGAGCCAAGAGACCCAGTACTTC. Translation gives CASSFGWTSGSQETQYF.

The chain carries TRBV18 and TRBJ2-5; 8 bases match TRBD2. The CDR3 extends over 16 amino acids. V shed 2 bases and J 5 bases; nucleotides not matched to a gene: 10. CDR1 KGHSH and CDR2 LQKENI come from the germline V gene. CDR3 DNA sequence: TGTGCCAGCTCACCAAACGCGGGGGGCGGAATCGAGACCCAGTACTTC. This translates into CASSPNAGGGIETQYF.

The chain has TRBV6-5 and TRBJ2-4; the match to TRBD2 covers 7 bases. The CDR3 contains 14 residues. The germline V gene encodes CDR1 MNHEY and CDR2 SVGAGI. The junction had 3 bases not matched to a gene; V was cut back by 6 bases and J by 1 base. For the CDR3, the DNA is TGTGCCAGCAGCCGACTAGCCGCCAAAAACATTCAGTACTTC. It translates to CASSRLAAKNIQYF.

The chain combines TRBV18 with TRBJ2-1; 8 nucleotides agree with TRBD1. This CDR3 is 15 amino acids long. Germline CDR1 KGHSH, CDR2 LQKENI. The ends lost 5 bases at V and 0 bases at J; junction bases unmatched: 3. CDR3: CASSRQGSSYNEQFF. As DNA, the CDR3 is TGTGCCAGCTCAAGACAGGGGAGCTCCTACAATGAGCAGTTCTTC. The whole variable domain, remainder taken from reference TRBV18 and TRBJ2-1, is NAGVMQNPRHLVRRRGQEARLRCSPMKGHSHVYWYRQLPEEGLKFMVYLQKENIIDESGMPKERFSAEFPKEGPSILRIQQVVRGDSAAYFCASSRQGSSYNEQFFGPGTRLTVL.

This clone was observed a single time. The chain employs TRBV2 and TRBJ2-5; D is perhaps TRBD1 (6 bases). The CDR3 is 15 amino acids. V was trimmed by 6 bases and J by 0 bases, leaving 14 bases between them. CDR1 SNHLY and CDR2 FYNNEI come from the germline V gene. The CDR3 DNA follows: TGTGCCAGCAGGCGCAGGGGCCCGTACCAAGAGACCCAGTACTTC. Translated, it gives CASRRRGPYQETQYF.

The chain is built from TRBV6-4 and TRBJ2-1, with 11 bases fitting TRBD2. Per the germline V gene, CDR1 is MRHNA and CDR2 is SNTAGT. The CDR3 sequence is 17 residues long. V dropped 2 bases and J dropped 4; count of bases not matched to a gene: 7. The CDR3 nucleotides are TGTGCCAGCAGTGACACCCTACTAGCGGGAGTTTACAATGAGCAGTTCTTC. Amino acids: CASSDTLLAGVYNEQFF.

The chain employs TRBV30 and TRBJ2-7, with a weak D call TRBD2 (6 bases). Germline V gene lookup returns CDR1 GTSNPN and CDR2 SVGIG (reference sequence). V was cut by 5 bases and J by 6 bases, with 20 bases left in between. CDR3 length: 14 amino acids. The CDR3 loop reads CAWSPGLSPSEQYF. DNA of the CDR3: TGTGCCTGGTCTCCGGGACTCAGTCCGTCCGAGCAGTACTTC.

This sequence joins TRBV5-6 and TRBJ1-1; D gene uncertain. The germline V gene encodes CDR1 SGHDT and CDR2 YYEEEE. CDR3 length: 14 amino acids. V was cut by 2 bases and J by 11 bases, with 19 bases left in between. CDR3 nucleotide sequence: TGTGCCAGCAGCTTTTGGGAGGCGCAGCGGAACGCTTTCTTT. Its translation is CASSFWEAQRNAFF.

The chain has TRBV13 and TRBJ2-1; 14 positions match TRBD2. The CDR3 sequence is 15 residues long. V lost 5 bases and J lost 8; bases outside the gene matches: 5. Germline CDR1 and CDR2: PRHDT and FYEKMQ (reference sequence). CDR3 in amino acids: CASSLGLAGDYEQFF. The DNA for the CDR3 is TGTGCCAGCAGCCTGGGACTAGCGGGAGACTATGAGCAGTTCTTC.

The chain uses TRBV5-1 and TRBJ2-5; unclear D gene. The CDR3 totals 12 residues. Germline values: CDR1 SGHRS, CDR2 YFSETQ. V lost 3 bases and J 1 base, leaving 4 bases between the germline ends. The CDR3 nucleotides read TGCGCCAGCAGCTACAGCCAAGAGACCCAGTACTTC. Translating it yields CASSYSQETQYF.

The chain employs TRBV2 and TRBJ2-3; 7 nucleotides agree with TRBD2. V trimming: 5 bases; J trimming: 4 bases; junction bases outside the gene matches: 9. Germline V gene lookup returns CDR1 SNHLY and CDR2 FYNNEI. The length of the CDR3 is 15 residues. This chain's CDR3 is CASSPQGGESDTQYF. DNA for the CDR3: TGTGCCAGCAGTCCCCAGGGAGGGGAGTCAGATACGCAGTATTTT.

The gene calls are TRBV15 and TRBJ1-2; TRBD1 matches at 7 bases. The CDR3 consists of 13 residues. J was trimmed by 3 bases and V by 4 bases; bases with no gene match: 2. The germline gives CDR1 LNHNV, CDR2 YYDKDF (reference sequence). This CDR3 is CATSTDRDYGYTF. DNA of the CDR3: TGTGCCACCAGCACCGACAGGGACTATGGCTACACCTTC.

The chain uses TRBV5-8 and TRBJ2-1; weak D call: TRBD1 (6 bases). Trimming shortened V by 0 bases and J by 9 bases, and 10 bases separated the two germline ends. Germline V gene data show CDR1 as SGHTS and CDR2 as YDEGEE. The CDR3 is 13 amino acids. The CDR3 is CASSLVRGGEQFF. The CDR3 DNA reads TGTGCCAGCAGCTTGGTCAGAGGGGGTGAGCAGTTCTTC.

The rearrangement links TRBV7-2 to TRBJ1-5; no clear D. Trimming removed 0 bases from V and 5 bases from J, with 11 bases in between. Germline CDR1 reads SGHTA; CDR2 reads FQGNSA. The CDR3 length is 15 residues. CDR3 amino acids: CASSLAVGGDQPQHF. As DNA, the CDR3 is TGTGCCAGCAGCTTAGCGGTAGGAGGAGATCAGCCCCAGCATTTT.

This clone has more than one count but fewer than ten. The chain combines TRBV7-2 with TRBJ2-1; D remains ambiguous. V dropped 10 bases and J dropped 4 bases, with 8 bases sitting between them. The CDR3 sequence is 11 residues long. CDR1 is SGHTA, CDR2 FQGNSA, per germline. The CDR3 bases are TGTGCCACCGGTCGTTACAATGAGCAGTTCTTC. This sequence encodes CATGRYNEQFF.

The chain employs TRBV29-1 and TRBJ2-7, with TRBD1 identical over 9 bases. This CDR3 is built from 14 residues. Germline CDR1 SQVTM, CDR2 ANQGSEA. Trimming removed 2 bases from V and 4 bases from J; junction bases left unmatched: 6. In nucleotides, the CDR3 is TGCAGCGTTGAAACGGGACAGGGTGGGTACGAGCAGTACTTC. Encoded protein: CSVETGQGGYEQYF.

The chain links TRBV7-3 to TRBJ2-2; D is possibly TRBD2 (6 bases). V shed 1 base and J shed 4 bases, with 7 bases lying between them. The CDR3 is made up of 14 amino acids. The germline CDR1 and CDR2 sequences are SGHTA and FQGTGA. The CDR3 loop reads CASSLSGVTGELFF. CDR3 coding DNA: TGTGCCAGCAGCTTAAGCGGGGTCACCGGGGAGCTGTTTTTT.

The J gene is TRBJ1-1, the V gene TRBV2; D remains unclear. The CDR3 is made up of 11 amino acids. The V gene's germline CDR1 is SNHLY and CDR2 FYNNEI. V was cut by 4 bases and J by 8 bases, with 8 bases left in between. CDR3 amino acids: CASSVGSEAFF. The CDR3 DNA follows: TGTGCCAGCAGTGTAGGGAGCGAAGCTTTCTTT.

V gene TRBV5-1 combines with J gene TRBJ1-6; D is possibly TRBD1 (5 bases). The CDR3 is made up of 12 amino acids. From germline, CDR1 is SGHRS and CDR2 YFSETQ. Trimming took 10 bases from V and 8 from J, leaving 13 bases between them. CDR3: CASRSGDSPLHF. Here the CDR3 DNA reads TGCGCCTCTAGATCGGGGGATTCACCCCTCCACTTT.

The chain links TRBV28 to TRBJ2-7; 7 positions agree with TRBD1. This CDR3 contains 14 residues. Unmatched junction bases numbered 8, after V lost 7 bases and J lost 2 bases. Per germline, CDR1 MDHEN and CDR2 SYDVKM. CDR3 protein: CASIPHGQAYEQYF. CDR3 DNA: TGTGCCAGCATCCCCCATGGACAGGCCTACGAGCAGTACTTC.